The sequence of this TCR beta chain was determined in a study of cytomegalovirus exposure and HLA in healthy donors. Study overall: Findings of an earlier analysis included more than 90 million unique TCR beta sequences from 200 million or so T cells. Study-wide results and caveats: Earlier analysis looked at TCR beta V segments, and most were productive about 90% or about 30% of the time. In most subjects, TCR beta sequences reportedly gave accurate predictions of HLA-A and HLA-B alleles. In a later analysis, the majority of CMV-associated beta chains seemingly showed HLA restriction.

The CDR3 is made up of 15 amino acids. The ends lost 7 bases at V and 0 bases at J; junction bases unmatched: 5. Germline lookup yields CDR1 MRHNA and CDR2 SNTAGT. Comments on this clone: The antigen is undetermined.

The PCR used 60 Vbeta and 13 Jbeta primers. Profiling relied on immunoSEQ multiplex PCR, and the TCRdb table lists in-frame clones only, not all of them. Its clone listing holds about 110,000 clones. The rearrangement uses TRBV6-4 and TRBJ2-1, with TRBD1 identical over 8 bases. The TCR sequence derives from a man under 40 in good health and CMV-seronegative. Sequenced material: PBMCs. The CDR3 DNA reads TGTGCCAGCATTGGAGGACAGGGCTCCTACAATGAGCAGTTCTTC. Protein: CASIGGQGSYNEQFF.